A single sample is the source of the 5 T cell receptor beta chains below, sequenced in a study of shared clonotypes between healthy human individuals (dated by TCRdb to the early 2020s). Library preparation was by the immunoSEQ multiplex PCR assay. Here the immuneACCESS table is served through TCRdb, limited to in-frame sequences with V and J called. Missing clones are a known gap in these copies; in checked studies unresolved V genes cover under half, and the rest lacks a known reason. Within this sample are a few million clones, with roughly 90% of them counted one time only. The top ten constitute roughly 0.34% of the sample. Material for sequencing was naive CD4+ T cells from PBMCs. The cell subset or site label on this specimen signifies: CD45RA+ positively selected. The source is a man younger than 35 in good health. Some clones in this sample may be carry-over from other donors' samples.

The chain couples TRBV5-1 to TRBJ2-7; 7 bases align to TRBD1. The V gene's germline CDR1 is SGHRS and CDR2 YFSETQ. The CDR3 runs 17 residues. With 4 bases clipped from V and 2 bases from J, the junction kept 15 bases outside the gene matches. CDR3 in DNA: TGCGCCAGCAGCCCACAACAGGGGTTCACCCTAACCTACGAGCAGTACTTC. This codes for CASSPQQGFTLTYEQYF.

The CDR3 nucleotides are TGTGCCAGCAGCTTGGGCGCAGATACGCAGTATTTT. Amino acid sequence: CASSLGADTQYF. The gene calls are TRBV5-8 and TRBJ2-3; D call uncertain. The CDR3 is 12 residues long. Germline V gene sequence: CDR1 SGHTS, CDR2 YDEGEE. V was shortened by 0 bases and J by 4 bases, with 3 bases between the two germline ends. The entire variable domain, with the rest obtained from reference TRBV5-8 and TRBJ2-3, is as follows: EAGVTQSPTHLIKTRGQQATLRCSPISGHTSVYWYQQALGLGLQFLLWYDEGEERNRGNFPPRFSGRQFPNYSSELNVNALELEDSALYLCASSLGADTQYFGPGTRLTVL.

J is TRBJ2-2 and V is TRBV10-3; tentatively, D is TRBD2 (6 bases). V was cut by 8 bases and J by 6 bases, with 13 bases left in between. The CDR3 totals 13 residues. Germline-derived CDR1 and CDR2 are ENHRY and SYGVKD. In nucleotides, the CDR3 is TGTGCCATCGGAGGTAGGGAGGCCGGGGAGCTGTTTTTT. The encoded protein is CAIGGREAGELFF.

The CDR3 region has the DNA TGTGCCAGCAGGCCGGGATGGAGCAATCAGCCCCAGCATTTT. It encodes CASRPGWSNQPQHF. The V and J genes are TRBV2 and TRBJ1-5, with no clear D. The CDR3 covers 14 residues. CDR1 is SNHLY and CDR2 is FYNNEI in the germline V gene. V was clipped by 6 bases and J by 1 base, with 10 bases between them.

The chain links TRBV9 to TRBJ2-5; D is unresolved. Germline V lookup: CDR1 SGDLS, CDR2 YYNGEE. The CDR3 length is 12 residues. Between the trimmed V and J ends, which lost 3 bases and 3 bases, there was a span of 6 bases. The CDR3 loop reads CASSGKEETQYF. CDR3 nucleotides: TGTGCCAGCAGCGGGAAAGAAGAGACCCAGTACTTC. The full variable domain, in which reference TRBV9 and TRBJ2-5 provide the parts outside the CDR3, is DSGVTQTPKHLITATGQRVTLRCSPRSGDLSVYWYQQSLDQGLQFLIQYYNGEERAKGNILERFSAQQFPDLHSELNLSSLELGDSALYFCASSGKEETQYFGPGTRLLVL.